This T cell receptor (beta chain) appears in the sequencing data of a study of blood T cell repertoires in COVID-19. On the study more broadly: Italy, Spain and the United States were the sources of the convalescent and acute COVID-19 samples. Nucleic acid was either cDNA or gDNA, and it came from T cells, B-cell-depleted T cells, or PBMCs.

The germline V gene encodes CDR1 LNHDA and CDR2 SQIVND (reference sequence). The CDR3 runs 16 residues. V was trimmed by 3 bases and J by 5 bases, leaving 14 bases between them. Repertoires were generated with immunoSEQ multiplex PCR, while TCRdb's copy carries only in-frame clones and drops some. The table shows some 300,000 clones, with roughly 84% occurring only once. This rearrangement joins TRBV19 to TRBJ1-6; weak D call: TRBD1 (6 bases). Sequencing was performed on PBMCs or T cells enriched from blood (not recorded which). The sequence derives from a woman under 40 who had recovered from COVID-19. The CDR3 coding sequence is TGTGCCAGTAGTATCTTCAGGGGCTCTAATAATTCACCCCTCCACTTT. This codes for CASSIFRGSNNSPLHF.